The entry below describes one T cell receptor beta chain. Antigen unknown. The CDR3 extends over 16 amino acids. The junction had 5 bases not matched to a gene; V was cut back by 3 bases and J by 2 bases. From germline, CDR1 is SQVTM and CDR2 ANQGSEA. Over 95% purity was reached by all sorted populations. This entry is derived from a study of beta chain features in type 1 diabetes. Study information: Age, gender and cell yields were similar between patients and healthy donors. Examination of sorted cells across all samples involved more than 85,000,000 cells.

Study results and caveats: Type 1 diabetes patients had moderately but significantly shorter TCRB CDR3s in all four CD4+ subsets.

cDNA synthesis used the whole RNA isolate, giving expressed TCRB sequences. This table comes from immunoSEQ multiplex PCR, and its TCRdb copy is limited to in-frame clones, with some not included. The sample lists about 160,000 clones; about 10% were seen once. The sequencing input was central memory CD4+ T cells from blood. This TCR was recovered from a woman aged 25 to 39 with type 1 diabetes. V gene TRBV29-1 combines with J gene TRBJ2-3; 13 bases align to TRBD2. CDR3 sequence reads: CSVDGLAGEDTDTQYF. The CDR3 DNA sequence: TGCAGCGTTGATGGACTAGCGGGAGAAGACACAGATACGCAGTATTTT.